The clone carrying this T cell receptor beta chain was counted a single time. Libraries were prepared by immunoSEQ multiplex PCR; TCRdb keeps only in-frame clonotypes and omits some of them. Seen here are approximately 300,000 clones, more than 75% observed once, and the top ten hold under 2%. V was trimmed by 4 bases and J by 5 bases, leaving 23 bases between them. The CDR3 is 17 residues long. Germline V lookup: CDR1 LGHNA, CDR2 YSLEER. The record originates from a study of blood T cell repertoires in COVID-19. Looking at the study overall: The study drew acute and convalescent COVID-19 samples from the United States, Italy and Spain.

The sequencing input was peripheral blood. V usage is TRBV4-3 and J usage is TRBJ2-5; tentatively, D is TRBD2 (7 bases). The clonotype comes from a woman aged 50 to 65 with acute or convalescent COVID-19. This chain's CDR3 is CASSLAGDGTTRETQYF. The CDR3 DNA follows: TGCGCCAGCAGCCTGGCGGGGGATGGGACAACCCGGGAGACCCAGTACTTC.